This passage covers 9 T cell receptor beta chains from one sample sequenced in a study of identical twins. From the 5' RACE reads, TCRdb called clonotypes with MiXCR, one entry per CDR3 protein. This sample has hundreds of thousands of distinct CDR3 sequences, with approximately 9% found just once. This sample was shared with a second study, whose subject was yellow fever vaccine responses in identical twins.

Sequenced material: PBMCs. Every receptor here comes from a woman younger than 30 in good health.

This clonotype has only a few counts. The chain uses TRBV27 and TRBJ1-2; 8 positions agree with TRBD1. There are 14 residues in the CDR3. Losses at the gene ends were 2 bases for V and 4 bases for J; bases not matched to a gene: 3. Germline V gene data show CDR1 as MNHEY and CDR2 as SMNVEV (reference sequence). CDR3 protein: CASSLQGARYGYTF. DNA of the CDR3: TGTGCCAGCAGTTTACAGGGGGCTCGCTATGGCTACACCTTC.

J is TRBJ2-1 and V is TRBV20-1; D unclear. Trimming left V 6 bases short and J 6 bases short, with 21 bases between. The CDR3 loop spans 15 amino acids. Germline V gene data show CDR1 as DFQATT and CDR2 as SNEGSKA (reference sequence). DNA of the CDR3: TGCAGTGCACACGCCCGTGGTAGGGAACGCAATGAGCAGTTCTTC. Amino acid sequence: CSAHARGRERNEQFF.

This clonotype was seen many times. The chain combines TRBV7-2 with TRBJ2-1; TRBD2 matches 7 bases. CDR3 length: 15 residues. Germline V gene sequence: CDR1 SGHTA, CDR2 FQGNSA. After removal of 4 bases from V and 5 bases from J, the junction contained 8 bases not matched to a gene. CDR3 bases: TGTGCCAGCAGCTCCCTAGCGGCAATCAACAATGAGCAGTTCTTC. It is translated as CASSSLAAINNEQFF.

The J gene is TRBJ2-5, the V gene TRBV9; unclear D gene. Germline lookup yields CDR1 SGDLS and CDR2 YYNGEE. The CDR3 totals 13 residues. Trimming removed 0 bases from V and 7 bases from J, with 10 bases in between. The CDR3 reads CASSVDGPLTQYF. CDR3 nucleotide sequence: TGTGCCAGCAGCGTAGACGGACCCCTGACCCAGTACTTC.

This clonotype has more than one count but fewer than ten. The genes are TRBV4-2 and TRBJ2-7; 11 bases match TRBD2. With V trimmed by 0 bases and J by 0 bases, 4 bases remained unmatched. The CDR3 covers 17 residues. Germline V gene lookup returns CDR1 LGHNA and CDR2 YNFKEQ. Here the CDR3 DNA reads TGTGCCAGCAGCCAAGAATTAGCGGGGGGGACCTCCTACGAGCAGTACTTC. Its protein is CASSQELAGGTSYEQYF.

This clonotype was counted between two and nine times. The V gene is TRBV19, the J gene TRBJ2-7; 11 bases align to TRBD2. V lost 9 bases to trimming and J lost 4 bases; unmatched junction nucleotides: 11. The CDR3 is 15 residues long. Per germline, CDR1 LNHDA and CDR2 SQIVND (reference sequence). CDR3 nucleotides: TGTGCCAGCGCCGAGAAGGGACTAGCGGCTTACGAGCAGTACTTC. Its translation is CASAEKGLAAYEQYF.

CDR3 nucleotide sequence: TGCGCCAGCAGCTTGGGCGATGGTCAGGGGGTTTCACCCCTCCACTTT. Protein: CASSLGDGQGVSPLHF. The V and J genes are TRBV5-1 and TRBJ1-6; TRBD1 matches 7 bases. The germline V gene has CDR1 SGHRS and CDR2 YFSETQ. With 0 bases clipped from V and 9 bases from J, the junction kept 9 bases outside the gene matches. The CDR3 spans 16 residues.

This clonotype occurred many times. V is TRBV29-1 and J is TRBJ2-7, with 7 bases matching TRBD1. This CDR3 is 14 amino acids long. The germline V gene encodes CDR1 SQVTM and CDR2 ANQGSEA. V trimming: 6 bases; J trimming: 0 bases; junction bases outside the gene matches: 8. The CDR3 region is CSVVDRVLSYEQYF. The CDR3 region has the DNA TGCAGCGTCGTTGACAGGGTCCTCTCCTACGAGCAGTACTTC.

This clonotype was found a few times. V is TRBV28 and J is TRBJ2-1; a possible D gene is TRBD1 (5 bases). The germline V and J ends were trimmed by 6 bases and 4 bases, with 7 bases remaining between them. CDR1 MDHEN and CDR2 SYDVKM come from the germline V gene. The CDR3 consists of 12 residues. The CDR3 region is CASRRQYNEQFF. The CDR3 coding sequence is TGTGCCAGCAGGCGACAGTACAATGAGCAGTTCTTC.